One and the same sample provided the 19 T cell receptor beta chains below, sequenced in a study of cytomegalovirus exposure and HLA in healthy donors. The PCR made use of 60 Vbeta and 13 Jbeta primers. Sequencing used immunoSEQ multiplex PCR; TCRdb keeps in-frame clones, though not all of them. The table has around 180,000 clones, around 80% seen once. Sequenced: PBMCs. These receptors came from a boy aged 2 to 10 in good health and CMV-seronegative.

This clone appeared a single time. The chain uses TRBV7-8 and TRBJ2-3, with 8 nucleotides matching TRBD2. Trimming at V came to 1 base and at J to 2 bases, leaving 5 bases not matched to a gene. Germline V lookup: CDR1 SGHVS, CDR2 FQNEAQ. This CDR3 is built from 16 residues. The CDR3 loop is CASSLDQRGSTDTQYF. The CDR3 nucleotides read TGTGCCAGCAGCTTAGACCAGCGGGGGTCCACAGATACGCAGTATTTT.

With regard to this clone: Other DNA variants within this sample encode the same CDR3. The chain has TRBV5-6 and TRBJ1-1; D gene unclear. Germline-derived CDR1 and CDR2 are SGHDT and YYEEEE. V dropped 2 bases and J dropped 2 bases, with 10 bases sitting between them. The CDR3 totals 14 residues. CDR3 protein: CASSFWATNTEAFF. DNA of the CDR3: TGTGCCAGCAGCTTTTGGGCTACCAACACTGAAGCTTTCTTT.

The rearrangement uses TRBV28 and TRBJ1-2; 9 bases agree with TRBD1. The V and J ends lost 5 bases and 3 bases, in that order; junction bases with no gene match: 7. The CDR3 consists of 15 residues. Germline V gives CDR1 MDHEN, CDR2 SYDVKM. CDR3 sequence (DNA): TGTGCCAGCAGTAAGGCCGGGACAGGGTACTATGGCTACACCTTC. This codes for CASSKAGTGYYGYTF.

This rearrangement joins TRBV7-2 to TRBJ2-1, with 11 bases matching TRBD2. Germline V gene lookup returns CDR1 SGHTA and CDR2 FQGNSA. V lost 0 bases to trimming and J lost 10 bases; unmatched junction nucleotides: 11. The CDR3 length is 17 residues. CDR3 coding DNA: TGTGCCAGCAGCTTAGCGATGTCGTCTAGCGGGGGGTCGGAGCAGTTCTTC. Its translation: CASSLAMSSSGGSEQFF.

The V and J genes are TRBV19 and TRBJ1-3; D gene unclear. Trimming removed 3 bases from V and 0 bases from J, with 6 bases in between. Germline loops: CDR1 LNHDA, CDR2 SQIVND (reference sequence). The CDR3 extends over 14 amino acids. The CDR3 DNA reads TGTGCCAGTAGTATCTCTATCTCTGGAAACACCATATATTTT. Translation gives CASSISISGNTIYF.

In the case of this clone: At one end the junction does not follow the germline gene, possibly because of a read error. The CDR3 DNA follows: TGTGCCAGCGGCCCCCTTCCTCCTTCTGGGGCCAACGGCCTGACTTTC. As protein: CASGPLPPSGANGLTF. The J gene is TRBJ2-6, the V gene TRBV5-8, with a tentative D call TRBD1 (5 bases). The CDR3 length is 16 residues. Germline V gene lookup returns CDR1 SGHTS and CDR2 YDEGEE.

The chain uses TRBV6-1 and TRBJ1-1; possible D gene TRBD1, 5 bases. CDR3 length equals 15 residues. V lost 5 bases to trimming and J lost 1 base, with 14 bases between them. Germline V gene lookup returns CDR1 MNHNS and CDR2 SASEGT. This CDR3 is CASSPTTAQNTEAFF. The CDR3 nucleotides are TGTGCCAGCAGTCCTACGACAGCGCAGAACACTGAAGCTTTCTTT.

This chain links TRBV5-1 with TRBJ1-1, with 7 bases lining up with TRBD1. Germline V CDR1 and CDR2: SGHRS, YFSETQ. Trimming removed 0 bases from V and 5 bases from J; junction bases left unmatched: 10. The CDR3 has 16 residues. The CDR3 sequence: CASSLGDSGGATEAFF. CDR3 DNA: TGCGCCAGCAGCTTGGGGGACAGTGGAGGTGCGACTGAAGCTTTCTTT.

This clone showed up just a few times. The chain links TRBV11-2 to TRBJ1-1, with a weak D call TRBD1 (5 bases). Trimming pared 5 bases from V and 4 bases from J, leaving 14 bases between. CDR1 is SGHAT, CDR2 FQNNGV, per germline. The CDR3 spans 14 residues. The CDR3 protein is CASSPRGRGTEAFF. In nucleotides, the CDR3 is TGTGCCAGCAGCCCACGGGGGAGGGGCACTGAAGCTTTCTTT.

This clone has only a few counts. The chain recombines TRBV7-9 with TRBJ2-5; 9 bases align to TRBD2. V was pared by 3 bases and J by 4 bases, with 6 bases of the junction left unmatched. This CDR3 contains 15 residues. The V gene's germline CDR1 is SEHNR and CDR2 FQNEAQ (reference sequence). The CDR3 spells CASSFQGREGETQYF. The CDR3 nucleotides read TGTGCCAGCAGCTTTCAGGGGCGGGAGGGAGAGACCCAGTACTTC.

This clone came up once. The chain joins TRBV7-9 to TRBJ2-5, with a possible D match to TRBD1 (6 bases). From germline, CDR1 is SEHNR and CDR2 FQNEAQ (reference sequence). The V end lost 2 bases, the J end lost 3 bases, and 13 bases lay between the germline ends. The CDR3 has 15 amino acids. Here the CDR3 DNA reads TGTGCCAGCAGCTTATCGAGGCAGGGGAAAGAGACCCAGTACTTC. Protein product: CASSLSRQGKETQYF.

The chain couples TRBV7-9 to TRBJ1-5, with D uncertain. The CDR3 contains 16 residues. The germline CDR1 and CDR2 sequences are SEHNR and FQNEAQ (reference sequence). V dropped 2 bases and J dropped 2 bases, with 13 bases sitting between them. CDR3 sequence (DNA): TGTGCCAGCAGCTTATCGGAGGAGGTCGGCAATCAGCCCCAGCATTTT. Amino acid sequence: CASSLSEEVGNQPQHF.

CDR3 sequence (DNA): TGTGCCAGCAGTGAAGGACCTCGGGTGGCCAAAAACATTCAGTACTTC. Its translation is CASSEGPRVAKNIQYF. The rearrangement joins TRBV2 to TRBJ2-4; D not certain. Germline loops: CDR1 SNHLY, CDR2 FYNNEI. V dropped 1 base and J dropped 1 base, with 11 bases sitting between them. CDR3 length: 16 residues. Supplemented by reference TRBV2 and TRBJ2-4, the full variable domain reads EPEVTQTPSHQVTQMGQEVILRCVPISNHLYFYWYRQILGQKVEFLVSFYNNEISEKSEIFDDQFSVERPDGSNFTLKIRSTKLEDSAMYFCASSEGPRVAKNIQYFGAGTRLSVL.

The V and J genes are TRBV7-2 and TRBJ1-1; D is ambiguous. Deletions cut 5 bases from V and 1 base from J, with 8 bases between. Germline assignment: CDR1 SGHTA and CDR2 FQGNSA. The CDR3 loop spans 13 amino acids. The CDR3 DNA reads as TGTGCCAGCAGCGGGGAGCCGAACACTGAAGCTTTCTTT. Its protein product is CASSGEPNTEAFF. Variable domain in full (rest from reference TRBV7-2 and TRBJ1-1): GAGVSQSPSNKVTEKGKDVELRCDPISGHTALYWYRQSLGQGLEFLIYFQGNSAPDKSGLPSDRFSAERTGGSVSTLTIQRTQQEDSAVYLCASSGEPNTEAFFGQGTRLTVV.

The chain couples TRBV5-5 to TRBJ1-1, with 8 bases identical to TRBD1. V dropped 0 bases and J dropped 0; count of bases not matched to a gene: 4. There are 16 residues in the CDR3. From germline, CDR1 is SGHKS and CDR2 YYEKEE (reference sequence). CDR3 DNA: TGTGCCAGCAGCTTGGTGGAGACAGGGGTGAACACTGAAGCTTTCTTT. Protein product: CASSLVETGVNTEAFF.

The chain combines TRBV29-1 with TRBJ2-3, with TRBD1 matching 7 bases. CDR1 is SQVTM and CDR2 is ANQGSEA in the germline V gene. The CDR3 is 14 amino acids. V was clipped by 7 bases and J by 0 bases; unmatched bases: 7. This CDR3 is CSARTGPSTDTQYF. DNA for the CDR3: TGCAGCGCCCGGACAGGACCCAGCACAGATACGCAGTATTTT.

The chain has TRBV5-1 and TRBJ2-3, with TRBD2 matching over 11 bases. The germline gives CDR1 SGHRS, CDR2 YFSETQ. The CDR3 consists of 17 residues. V dropped 0 bases and J dropped 5; count of bases not matched to a gene: 8. In DNA, the CDR3 is TGCGCCAGCAGCTTGGAGGGATTAGCGGGGGGGCAAGATACGCAGTATTTT. Amino acids: CASSLEGLAGGQDTQYF.

The chain uses TRBV7-8 and TRBJ1-1, with a tentative D call TRBD1 (5 bases). Germline loops: CDR1 SGHVS, CDR2 FQNEAQ. V was clipped by 7 bases and J by 7 bases, with 19 bases between them. The CDR3 is made up of 14 amino acids. As DNA, the CDR3 is TGTGCCAGCACCCAGCGGGAGTGGGGGGTTGAAGCTTTCTTT. It yields the protein CASTQREWGVEAFF.

The chain has TRBV4-3 and TRBJ2-3; D is perhaps TRBD1 (6 bases). The CDR3 has 18 amino acids. Trimming left V 1 base short and J 4 bases short, with 21 bases between. Looked up from germline, CDR1 is LGHNA and CDR2 is YSLEER. CDR3 DNA: TGCGCCAGCAGCCAAGGTGTCCCGGACTTGGGGGCAGCAGATACGCAGTATTTT. Its protein product is CASSQGVPDLGAADTQYF.